These T cell receptor beta chains were read from a single sample in a study of STAT3 mutations in large granular lymphocyte leukemia. Measured with immunoSEQ multiplex PCR; TCRdb has only the in-frame clones, and not every one. The table has roughly 40,000 clones, about 81% seen once; the top ten hold around 0.44%. Sequenced: PBMCs. These receptors were taken from a human donor with T large granular lymphocyte leukemia. Some clones in this sample may be carry-over from other donors' samples. Each CDR3 is given with its conserved first and last residue. Fields, in order: CDR3 protein, CDR3 DNA, D gene, clone size, J gene, V gene. The D gene is left open where the match is weak. Clone size is not always given. Where it is, it says once, few, many or a class for expanded clones.

CASNLAGIDSPLHF	TGTGCCAGTAATCTGGCAGGGATAGACTCACCCCTCCACTTT	NA	NA	TRBJ1-6	TRBV19
CASSQDRTGTGNTIYF	TGTGCCAGCAGCCAAGATAGGACAGGGACGGGAAACACCATATATTTT	TRBD1	once	TRBJ1-3	TRBV4-2
CASGFVWDAGGQPQHF	TGTGCCAGCGGTTTTGTTTGGGACGCTGGCGGTCAGCCCCAGCATTTT	NA	NA	TRBJ1-5	TRBV5-6
CASSEAQGSPPQHF	TGTGCCAGCAGTGAAGCGCAAGGGTCACCACCCCAGCATTTT	NA	NA	TRBJ1-5	TRBV2
CASSSPFGFGRGGTEAFF	TGTGCCAGCAGCTCCCCTTTCGGATTTGGCCGAGGGGGCACTGAAGCTTTCTTT	NA	NA	TRBJ1-1	TRBV7-9
CASSMGGSSGGITQFF	TGTGCCAGTAGTATGGGCGGGAGTAGCGGGGGGATTACTCAGTTCTTC	TRBD2	NA	TRBJ2-1	TRBV19
CASSPGPATEKLFF	TGTGCCAGCAGCCCGGGACCCGCGACGGAGAAACTGTTTTTT	NA	NA	TRBJ1-4	TRBV14
CASQVGDSPLHF	TGTGCCAGCCAGGTCGGGGATTCACCCCTCCACTTT	NA	few	TRBJ1-6	TRBV2
CSAKKTGELFF	TGCAGTGCCAAAAAGACCGGGGAGCTGTTTTTT	NA	NA	TRBJ2-2	TRBV20-1
CAHTPLQGYNSPLHF	TGTGCCCACACCCCCCTACAGGGCTATAATTCACCCCTCCACTTT	NA	NA	TRBJ1-6	TRBV27
CSCGKGNTQYF	TGCAGTTGCGGCAAGGGAAATACGCAGTATTTT	NA	NA	TRBJ2-3	TRBV20-1
CASSLEGHNSPLHF	TGTGCCAGCAGTTTAGAGGGCCATAATTCACCCCTCCACTTT	NA	few	TRBJ1-6	TRBV27
CASSISGGPSSYEQYF	TGTGCCAGCAGCATATCGGGGGGGCCAAGCTCCTACGAGCAGTACTTC	TRBD2	NA	TRBJ2-7	TRBV13
CASSLILGYEQYF	TGTGCCAGCAGCTTAATCTTGGGGTACGAGCAGTACTTC	NA	NA	TRBJ2-7	TRBV5-6
CASPVLMGGSTEAFF	TGTGCCAGCCCTGTTTTGATGGGGGGTAGCACTGAAGCTTTCTTT	NA	NA	TRBJ1-1	TRBV27
CASRSTGTGTGKLFF	TGCGCCAGCAGAAGTACCGGGACAGGGACTGGAAAACTGTTTTTT	TRBD1	NA	TRBJ1-4	TRBV5-1
CASSQDGGSADQPQHF	TGTGCCAGCAGCCAAGATGGGGGATCAGCGGATCAGCCCCAGCATTTT	NA	NA	TRBJ1-5	TRBV5-4
CSVDRGGDGEQYF	TGCAGCGTTGATCGGGGGGGGGACGGCGAGCAGTACTTC	TRBD2	NA	TRBJ2-7	TRBV29-1
CASSLEMGAVEQYF	TGCGCCAGCAGCTTGGAGATGGGTGCGGTCGAGCAGTACTTC	NA	NA	TRBJ2-7	TRBV5-1
CASSGMGNTEAFF	TGTGCCAGCAGTGGAATGGGGAACACTGAAGCTTTCTTT	NA	few	TRBJ1-1	TRBV2
CASSYEGQRSPLHF	TGTGCCAGCAGTTACGAGGGACAGAGGTCACCCCTCCACTTT	TRBD1	NA	TRBJ1-6	TRBV6-5
CASTSGGQPNEKLFF	TGTGCCAGCACCTCAGGGGGGCAACCAAACGAAAAACTGTTTTTT	TRBD1	NA	TRBJ1-4	TRBV28
CASSLAAGDGTYEQYF	TGCGCCAGCAGCCTCGCGGCAGGGGATGGAACCTACGAGCAGTACTTC	NA	NA	TRBJ2-7	TRBV4-1
CASSEWQGNEQFF	TGTGCCAGCAGTGAATGGCAGGGAAATGAGCAGTTCTTC	NA	NA	TRBJ2-1	TRBV2
CASSLALAENTGELFF	TGCGCCAGCAGCTTGGCCCTAGCGGAGAACACCGGGGAGCTGTTTTTT	TRBD2	NA	TRBJ2-2	TRBV5-1
CASSIGLGEGYTF	TGTGCCAGCAGCATCGGGCTGGGAGAGGGCTACACCTTC	NA	few	TRBJ1-2	TRBV7-9
CASSIGLQETQYF	TGTGCCAGTAGTATAGGGTTGCAAGAGACCCAGTACTTC	NA	NA	TRBJ2-5	TRBV19
CASSVDRGQGNEQFF	TGTGCCAGCAGCGTAGATAGGGGGCAAGGCAATGAGCAGTTCTTC	TRBD1	NA	TRBJ2-1	TRBV9
CASSHLTWSNQPQHF	TGTGCCAGCAGCCATCTCACCTGGAGCAATCAGCCCCAGCATTTT	NA	NA	TRBJ1-5	TRBV7-9